The clone carrying this TCR beta chain has a count of ten or more. These data come from a study of T cell repertoires in cytomegalovirus infection. TCRdb re-analysed the reads in MiXCR, keeping a single row per CDR3 protein. The sample records roughly 240,000 distinct CDR3 sequences, around 6.6% being singletons. The CDR3 has 13 amino acids. Germline V gives CDR1 LGHNA, CDR2 YSLEER. Trimming removed 1 base from V and 4 bases from J, with 6 bases in between. Sequences were obtained from PBMCs. This chain uses TRBV4-3 with TRBJ2-3, with unresolved D. The receptor's source is a human donor in good health (CMV status not recorded). Some clones in this sample may be carry-over from other donors' samples. CDR3 nucleotides: TGCGCCAGCAGCCAAGCTACCGCAGATACGCAGTATTTT. Amino acids: CASSQATADTQYF.